One sample yielded the 30 T cell receptor beta chains listed below, sequenced in a study of T cell repertoires and HLA-DP antigens. No antigens are known for them. Here immunoSEQ multiplex PCR was the method, and the copy in TCRdb shows in-frame clones only, minus some. The profile shows roughly 110,000 clones, roughly 92% of them singletons. Source material: CD4+ T cells from PBMCs. The source is a woman between 18 and 30 years old in good health and CMV-seronegative.

The V gene is TRBV11-3, the J gene TRBJ2-1; maybe TRBD2 (9 bases). This CDR3 region has 17 residues. The V gene lost 1 base and the J gene lost 8 bases, with 21 bases spanning the gap. CDR1 is SGHNT, CDR2 YENEEA, per germline. This CDR3 reads CASSLGDRGLASDEQFF. CDR3 sequence (DNA): TGTGCCAGCAGCTTAGGAGACAGGGGACTAGCAAGCGATGAGCAGTTCTTC.

The V gene is TRBV6-1, the J gene TRBJ2-3; D might be TRBD2 (5 bases). This CDR3 is 14 amino acids long. V was cut by 8 bases and J by 6 bases, with 18 bases left in between. Germline V gives CDR1 MNHNS, CDR2 SASEGT. CDR3 protein: CASWARTSGDTQYF. CDR3 DNA: TGTGCCAGCTGGGCCAGGACTTCGGGGGATACGCAGTATTTT.

The V call is TRBV6-1, the J call TRBJ1-2, with D uncertain. V was cut by 7 bases and J by 4 bases, with 16 bases left in between. Germline-derived CDR1 and CDR2 are MNHNS and SASEGT. The CDR3 totals 14 residues. The CDR3 here is CASNADPRPYGYTF. The CDR3 DNA is TGTGCCAGCAACGCAGACCCGAGACCCTATGGCTACACCTTC.

This clone was observed once. The chain couples TRBV4-1 to TRBJ1-1; D ambiguous. Germline V CDR1 and CDR2: MGHRA, YSYEKL. The CDR3 is 13 amino acids. Trimming stripped 6 bases from V and 4 bases from J, with 12 bases between. The CDR3 nucleotides read TGCGCCAGCAGATGGGTGGGAGGCACTGAAGCTTTCTTT. It yields the protein CASRWVGGTEAFF.

The chain combines TRBV7-2 with TRBJ2-5; D gene uncertain. The V end was cut by 1 base, the J end by 1 base, with 4 bases between. The germline gives CDR1 SGHTA, CDR2 FQGNSA. The CDR3 runs to 13 residues. CDR3 nucleotide sequence: TGTGCCAGCAGCTTAGTGGGCCAAGAGACCCAGTACTTC. Translated, it gives CASSLVGQETQYF. Complete variable domain (other parts from reference TRBV7-2 and TRBJ2-5): GAGVSQSPSNKVTEKGKDVELRCDPISGHTALYWYRQSLGQGLEFLIYFQGNSAPDKSGLPSDRFSAERTGGSVSTLTIQRTQQEDSAVYLCASSLVGQETQYFGPGTRLLVL.

V and J are TRBV10-3 and TRBJ2-5, with D unclear. Trimming cost V 10 bases and J 0 bases, with 12 bases left between them. The CDR3 totals 13 residues. The V gene's germline CDR1 is ENHRY and CDR2 SYGVKD. The CDR3 loop is CATSARYQETQYF. For the CDR3, the DNA is TGTGCCACCTCGGCTAGGTACCAAGAGACCCAGTACTTC.

The V gene is TRBV10-2, the J gene TRBJ2-4; 10 bases are a match to TRBD1. V shed 6 bases and J 14 bases; nucleotides not matched to a gene: 13. The CDR3 is made up of 14 amino acids. Germline assignment: CDR1 WSHSY and CDR2 SAAADI. The CDR3 spells CASSPRTGGPNKYF. CDR3 bases: TGCGCCAGCAGCCCAAGGACAGGGGGTCCCAACAAGTACTTC.

Written as DNA, the CDR3 is TGTGCCAGCTGCTTACCGGGACAGATTGCCTACGAGCAGTACTTC. Translating it yields CASCLPGQIAYEQYF. The chain links TRBV28 to TRBJ2-7; the match to TRBD1 covers 7 bases. V was pared by 8 bases and J by 2 bases, with 12 bases of the junction left unmatched. In germline, CDR1 is MDHEN, CDR2 SYDVKM. The CDR3 is 15 amino acids.

A single count supports this clone. The rearrangement joins TRBV7-2 to TRBJ2-3; D gene ambiguous. Germline assignment: CDR1 SGHTA and CDR2 FQGNSA. Trimming took 5 bases from V and 0 from J, leaving 6 bases between them. This CDR3 contains 13 residues. The DNA of the CDR3 is TGTGCCAGCAGCCCATCTAGCACAGATACGCAGTATTTT. This translates into CASSPSSTDTQYF.

The gene calls are TRBV6-6 and TRBJ1-1; D is uncertain. Germline V lookup: CDR1 MNHNY, CDR2 SVGAGI (reference sequence). CDR3 length: 12 amino acids. Trimming took 8 bases from V and 4 from J, leaving 11 bases between them. The CDR3 DNA sequence: TGTGCCAGCGGACGTCGAATCACTGAAGCTTTCTTT. This sequence encodes CASGRRITEAFF.

The chain carries TRBV10-1 and TRBJ2-3; D remains ambiguous. The CDR3 loop spans 12 amino acids. CDR1 and CDR2 from the germline V gene are WNHNN and SYGVQD (reference sequence). Trimming removed 8 bases from V and 2 bases from J, with 8 bases in between. This CDR3 is CASSKNTDTQYF. The CDR3 DNA sequence: TGCGCCAGCTCGAAGAACACAGATACGCAGTATTTT.

V gene TRBV18 combines with J gene TRBJ1-5, with 7 bases identical to TRBD1. V trimming: 3 bases; J trimming: 5 bases; junction bases outside the gene matches: 4. The CDR3 is 14 residues long. The germline V gene has CDR1 KGHSH and CDR2 LQKENI. CDR3 bases: TGTGCCAGCTCACCCCCAGGGGGGTATCAGCCCCAGCATTTT. Translated: CASSPPGGYQPQHF. The variable domain in full, with the rest retrieved from reference TRBV18 and TRBJ1-5, is NAGVMQNPRHLVRRRGQEARLRCSPMKGHSHVYWYRQLPEEGLKFMVYLQKENIIDESGMPKERFSAEFPKEGPSILRIQQVVRGDSAAYFCASSPPGGYQPQHFGDGTRLSIL.

V usage is TRBV6-1 and J usage is TRBJ1-5, with D uncertain. Germline-derived CDR1 and CDR2 are MNHNS and SASEGT. Trimming shortened V by 8 bases and J by 0 bases, and 14 bases separated the two germline ends. The CDR3 extends over 15 amino acids. Written as DNA, the CDR3 is TGTGCCAGCGCGTACACCCCCAATAGCAATCAGCCCCAGCATTTT. This encodes CASAYTPNSNQPQHF.

The chain couples TRBV11-2 to TRBJ2-3; TRBD2 aligns across 9 bases. J lost 0 bases, V lost 1 base, and 5 bases had no gene match. CDR1 is SGHAT, CDR2 FQNNGV, per germline. The CDR3 has 17 residues. CDR3 DNA sequence: TGTGCCAGCAGCTTAGGTCGACTAGCGGCTAGCACAGATACGCAGTATTTT. This encodes CASSLGRLAASTDTQYF.

The chain is built from TRBV10-3 and TRBJ2-1; 10 nucleotides align to TRBD2. This CDR3 region has 12 residues. V was clipped by 5 bases and J by 9 bases; unmatched bases: 1. The germline gives CDR1 ENHRY, CDR2 SYGVKD. In DNA form, the CDR3 reads TGTGCCATCAGTCCTAGCGGGAGTGAGCAGTTCTTC. This sequence encodes CAISPSGSEQFF.

This sequence joins TRBV5-1 and TRBJ1-2; no definite D call. Trimming left V 8 bases short and J 8 bases short, with 22 bases between. CDR1 SGHRS and CDR2 YFSETQ come from the germline V gene. The CDR3 is 14 amino acids. The CDR3 coding sequence is TGCGCCAGTACGACGAGCAGACGAAGCGGCGGCTACACCTTC. Its protein is CASTTSRRSGGYTF.

This clone was observed a few times. The chain recombines TRBV2 with TRBJ2-2, with D perhaps matching TRBD1 (5 bases). Per germline, CDR1 SNHLY and CDR2 FYNNEI. The CDR3 sequence is 13 residues long. The V end lost 6 bases, the J end lost 4 bases, and 9 bases lay between the germline ends. Here the CDR3 DNA reads TGTGCCAGCAGGGCAGGGTCCACCGGGGAGCTGTTTTTT. Its translation is CASRAGSTGELFF.

The chain uses TRBV29-1 and TRBJ2-7; TRBD2 agrees at 9 bases. The trim removed 5 bases at V and 3 bases at J, leaving 11 bases unmatched. The length of the CDR3 is 15 residues. Germline lookup yields CDR1 SQVTM and CDR2 ANQGSEA. The CDR3 nucleotides are TGCAGCGTTCAATTAAGACTAGCGGCCAACTACGAGCAGTACTTC. The encoded protein is CSVQLRLAANYEQYF.

There are a few counts of this clone. This CDR3 is CASSSWKERGYTF. The CDR3 nucleotides are TGTGCCAGCAGCTCCTGGAAGGAGCGGGGCTACACCTTC. The chain uses TRBV7-9 and TRBJ1-2; D not resolved. V dropped 4 bases and J dropped 8 bases, with 14 bases sitting between them. Germline lookup yields CDR1 SEHNR and CDR2 FQNEAQ (reference sequence). CDR3 length: 13 residues.

V is TRBV29-1 and J is TRBJ2-7; 7 bases match TRBD2. V dropped 4 bases and J dropped 6; count of bases not matched to a gene: 3. Germline V gene lookup returns CDR1 SQVTM and CDR2 ANQGSEA. There are 11 residues in the CDR3. CDR3 DNA: TGCAGCGTTGGGGAGGGGCGCGAGCAGTACTTC. Translating it yields CSVGEGREQYF.

The chain links TRBV2 to TRBJ1-2; D not certain. Trimming removed 7 bases from V and 0 bases from J, with 9 bases in between. The CDR3 sequence is 13 residues long. Germline V CDR1 and CDR2: SNHLY, FYNNEI. CDR3 loop: CASIPDTNYGYTF. CDR3 DNA sequence: TGTGCCAGCATCCCAGATACTAACTATGGCTACACCTTC.

The rearrangement uses TRBV7-9 and TRBJ2-3; TRBD2 aligns across 8 bases. Trimming took 4 bases from V and 0 from J; bases not matched to a gene: 9. CDR3 length: 17 amino acids. Germline V CDR1 and CDR2: SEHNR, FQNEAQ (reference sequence). The CDR3 region has the DNA TGTGCCAGCAGCTCATGGGGTAGCGGGGTAAGCACAGATACGCAGTATTTT. Encoded protein: CASSSWGSGVSTDTQYF.

The chain is built from TRBV18 and TRBJ1-5; the match to TRBD1 covers 7 bases. The CDR3 sequence is 14 residues long. Germline trimming cut 6 bases from V and 9 bases from J; bases unmatched to any gene: 11. Germline assignment: CDR1 KGHSH and CDR2 LQKENI. CDR3 DNA: TGTGCCAGCTCCCCAGGGGGGTCCGGAGGGCCCCAGCATTTT. Translated, it gives CASSPGGSGGPQHF.

The chain has TRBV7-9 and TRBJ2-1; 8 nucleotides align to TRBD1. The J segment lost 7 bases and the V segment lost 2 bases, leaving 4 bases of the junction unmatched. The CDR3 is 14 residues long. Germline V lookup: CDR1 SEHNR, CDR2 FQNEAQ (reference sequence). CDR3 residues: CASSLLDRVNEQFF. CDR3 nucleotide sequence: TGTGCCAGCAGCTTACTGGACAGGGTAAATGAGCAGTTCTTC.

The rearrangement links TRBV5-8 to TRBJ2-1; 9 bases match TRBD1. CDR1 is SGHTS, CDR2 YDEGEE, per germline. Trimming at V came to 5 bases and at J to 3 bases, leaving 9 bases not matched to a gene. This CDR3 contains 16 residues. This CDR3 is CASSYLTGGGYNEQFF. The CDR3 nucleotides are TGTGCCAGCAGTTATTTAACAGGGGGCGGCTACAATGAGCAGTTCTTC.

The chain couples TRBV28 to TRBJ2-2; D may be TRBD1 or TRBD2 (6 bases each). The length of the CDR3 is 16 residues. V dropped 2 bases and J dropped 4 bases, with 14 bases sitting between them. Germline lookup yields CDR1 MDHEN and CDR2 SYDVKM. The CDR3 region has the DNA TGTGCCAGCAGTTTACTTCGGGGGCCTGGCACCGGGGAGCTGTTTTTT. Protein product: CASSLLRGPGTGELFF.

This chain uses TRBV19 with TRBJ1-5, with D perhaps TRBD1 (5 bases). The CDR3 loop spans 13 amino acids. Trimming pared 5 bases from V and 7 bases from J, leaving 12 bases between. CDR1 and CDR2 (germline): LNHDA, SQIVND (reference sequence). The DNA for the CDR3 is TGTGCCAGTAGTGACTGGGGCTGGCAGCCCCAGCATTTT. Its protein product is CASSDWGWQPQHF.

This clone has only one observation. The chain combines TRBV5-4 with TRBJ2-7, with 8 bases matching TRBD1. The V and J ends lost 2 bases and 2 bases, in that order; junction bases with no gene match: 6. The germline V gene encodes CDR1 SGHNT and CDR2 YYREEE (reference sequence). This CDR3 is 15 amino acids long. The CDR3 sequence is CASSLGDRRTYEQYF. In DNA, the CDR3 is TGTGCCAGCAGCTTAGGGGACAGGAGAACCTACGAGCAGTACTTC.

This clone has just one count. The rearrangement links TRBV4-1 to TRBJ2-2; 9 bases map to TRBD1. Germline CDR1 is MGHRA and CDR2 is YSYEKL. Unmatched junction bases numbered 7, after V lost 5 bases and J lost 6 bases. The CDR3 runs 15 residues. The CDR3 DNA reads as TGCGCCAGCAGCTTCCGGGACAGGGCTGCCGGGGAGCTGTTTTTT. Translated: CASSFRDRAAGELFF.

This chain's CDR3 is CASSLQGETQYF. The DNA of the CDR3 is TGTGCCAGCAGCTTACAGGGGGAGACCCAGTACTTC. The gene calls are TRBV11-1 and TRBJ2-5, with a weak D call TRBD1 (6 bases). The CDR3 spans 12 residues. V shed 2 bases and J shed 5 bases, with 6 bases lying between them. In germline, CDR1 is SGHAT, CDR2 FQDESV (reference sequence).